This T cell receptor beta chain is from a study of Tregs in tolerant kidney transplant recipients (dated by TCRdb to the late 2010s). About the investigation overall: The study used TCRbeta sequencing to identify donor-specific regulatory T cells before combined kidney and bone marrow transplantation, then tracked those cells after transplant.

Genomic DNA was extracted from sorted cells with the QIAGEN DNeasy Blood and Tissue Kit for TCRbeta CDR3 sequencing. High-throughput TCRbeta CDR3 sequencing was carried out commercially through immunoSEQ, with PCR amplification with bias correction and internal controls included. In the paper's pipeline: Unique productive TCRbeta sequences were defined by CDR3 nucleotide sequence when primers matched and otherwise by CDR3 amino acid sequence together with Vbeta and Jbeta genes. Sorting error was corrected by removing sequences shared between sorted populations at a frequency ratio of 2:1 or less, and the remaining shared sequences were assigned to the higher population. Donor-reactive sequences were defined as at least 5-fold expanded in CFSE-low cells versus unstimulated cells, with frequency of at least 0.01% in CFSE-low cells. Jensen-Shannon divergence, calculated on the top 100 TCRbeta sequences ranked by frequency, was used to quantify repertoire divergence. For samples with multiple sequencing runs, sorting error was corrected separately for each run before the runs were pooled. Sourced from immuneACCESS, this table was stored by TCRdb with only in-frame sequences that have V and J called. A share of the clones is absent; for the studies checked, an unresolved V gene accounts for under half, and the remainder has no known explanation. That table supplies the V and J calls and clone size; D and trimming were determined from the DNA. In this sample's table one finds 14,000 or so clones. The ten largest clones take up approximately 27% of the sample.

Notes on this clone: The specificity of this receptor is unknown. The read comes to an end 3 residues before the CDR3 does, leaving the germline J gene to fill in the end.

Paper-wide results and their limitations: Expanding Tregs with activated donor B cells appeared to identify the most biologically relevant and donor-specific TCRbeta repertoire. Biological reproducibility was not directly addressed, though technical replication error appeared minimal. Because the study included only a small number of patients, the results must be confirmed in larger populations and under other immunosuppression protocols. PCR primers changed over time for some patients, so nucleotide-level comparison across those patients' samples was not possible. In tolerant patients, the expansion of donor-specific Tregs was greater than global Treg expansion, suggesting that the expansion was antigen-driven rather than nonspecific.

According to the study, the label for this sample's time point signals: 6 months after combined kidney and bone marrow transplant. Related donors were used in the transplants with nonmyeloablative bone marrow transplantation, and mixed chimerism was transient in the human trials. Unstimulated Tregs (CD4+CD25+CD127-), CD4+ non-Tregs (CD4+CD25-), CD4 and CD8 cells were FACS-sorted from thawed PBMCs. A few combined kidney and bone marrow transplant recipients from the ITN036ST trial were included as patients, and samples were available only from these trial subjects. Healthy control blood was separated into PBMCs by Ficoll density gradient and cryopreserved, and patient PBMCs were collected both before and after transplant. The CDR3 runs 15 amino acids, cysteine and phenylalanine included. Of the CDR3's DNA, 36 bases were read; they are in frame from base 1. Taken from the germline V gene, the CDR1 and CDR2 loops are SGHDT and YYEEEE. Ends trimmed: V by 4 bases, J by 9 bases; bases unmatched to a gene: 9.

Specimen: CD8+ T cells from blood (PBMCs), collected 6 months after the transplant. This TCR derives from a human patient who received a combined kidney and bone marrow transplant. After a transplant, the graft donor may have provided part of the T cells. The chain links TRBV5-6 with TRBJ1-6; 8 junctional bases match TRBD1. This receptor has the CDR3 CASSPGQEFGSPLHF. CDR3 DNA, as far as it was read: TGTGCCAGCAGCCCGGGACAGGAGTTCGGTTCACCC.